Each of the 24 T cell receptor beta chains below was sequenced from the same sample in a study of Tregs in tolerant kidney transplant recipients. Here immunoSEQ multiplex PCR was the method, and the copy in TCRdb shows in-frame clones only, minus some. Of about 68,000 clones listed, 84% were seen once; the top ten hold about 4%. Sequenced input: CD4+ T cells from blood. These receptors came from a human donor in good health.

The chain has TRBV6-6 and TRBJ2-7, with D tentatively TRBD2 (5 bases). Germline CDR1 reads MNHNY; CDR2 reads SVGAGI (reference sequence). V dropped 5 bases and J dropped 9 bases, with 11 bases sitting between them. The CDR3 runs to 11 residues. For the CDR3, the DNA is TGTGCCAGCAGTGACGGCCGGGGGCAGTACTTC. It encodes CASSDGRGQYF.

The V gene is TRBV11-2, the J gene TRBJ1-1; 7 bases fit TRBD1. CDR1 is SGHAT, CDR2 FQNNGV, per germline. The CDR3 sequence is 13 residues long. J was trimmed by 11 bases and V by 5 bases; bases with no gene match: 11. As DNA, the CDR3 is TGTGCCAGCAGCCCCCGGAGAGGGGGCTGGGCTTTCTTT. The encoded protein is CASSPRRGGWAFF.

The chain couples TRBV19 to TRBJ2-4; 7 bases map to TRBD2. Germline V CDR1 and CDR2: LNHDA, SQIVND (reference sequence). V was pared by 8 bases and J by 8 bases, with 6 bases of the junction left unmatched. This CDR3 spans 12 amino acids. The CDR3 loop is CASGFRGDIQYF. The DNA of the CDR3 is TGTGCCAGTGGTTTTCGGGGGGACATTCAGTACTTC.

V usage is TRBV7-2 and J usage is TRBJ2-3, with D unresolved. CDR1 is SGHTA, CDR2 FQGNSA, per germline. The V end was cut by 3 bases, the J end by 9 bases, with 16 bases between. The length of the CDR3 is 14 residues. The CDR3 region is CASSLSGGSATQYF. CDR3 DNA: TGTGCCAGCAGCTTGAGTGGCGGTTCAGCGACGCAGTATTTT. Filled out from reference TRBV7-2 and TRBJ2-3, the complete variable domain reads GAGVSQSPSNKVTEKGKDVELRCDPISGHTALYWYRQSLGQGLEFLIYFQGNSAPDKSGLPSDRFSAERTGGSVSTLTIQRTQQEDSAVYLCASSLSGGSATQYFGPGTRLTVL.

The chain links TRBV15 to TRBJ1-3; D gene ambiguous. The CDR3 consists of 15 residues. V dropped 5 bases and J dropped 1 base, with 12 bases sitting between them. Germline CDR1 is LNHNV and CDR2 is YYDKDF (reference sequence). CDR3 nucleotides: TGTGCCACCAGCCCCGATCCCCAGTCTGGAAACACCATATATTTT. Translated, it gives CATSPDPQSGNTIYF.

CDR3 residues: CATSSFRDSSYEQYF. CDR3 nucleotides: TGTGCCACCAGCTCCTTCCGGGACAGCTCCTACGAGCAGTACTTC. This chain uses TRBV15 with TRBJ2-7, with 7 bases matching TRBD1. The trim removed 5 bases at V and 0 bases at J, leaving 7 bases unmatched. This CDR3 has 15 residues. The germline gives CDR1 LNHNV, CDR2 YYDKDF (reference sequence).

Relative to its sample, this clone is medium-sized. The rearrangement joins TRBV7-9 to TRBJ1-4; 7 bases align to TRBD1. The CDR3 length is 16 residues. Germline V gene lookup returns CDR1 SEHNR and CDR2 FQNEAQ (reference sequence). Losses at the gene ends were 2 bases for V and 7 bases for J; bases not matched to a gene: 10. The CDR3 DNA reads TGTGCCAGCAGCTTAATATCCTTCAGGGACAGTGAAAAACTGTTTTTT. Its translation: CASSLISFRDSEKLFF.

This rearrangement joins TRBV2 to TRBJ1-2, with D possibly matching TRBD1 (5 bases). The length of the CDR3 is 12 residues. From germline, CDR1 is SNHLY and CDR2 FYNNEI. V lost 3 bases to trimming and J lost 4 bases, with 6 bases between them. The chain's CDR3 is CASSDGGYGYTF. CDR3 DNA sequence: TGTGCCAGCAGTGATGGGGGCTATGGCTACACCTTC.

V and J are TRBV10-3 and TRBJ2-7; TRBD1 matches at 10 bases. Trimming cost V 4 bases and J 1 base; bases outside gene matches: 1. Germline V gene sequence: CDR1 ENHRY, CDR2 SYGVKD. The CDR3 spans 14 residues. Written as DNA, the CDR3 is TGTGCCATCAGTGGGACAGGGGGTTCCTACGAGCAGTACTTC. Translated, it gives CAISGTGGSYEQYF.

The chain recombines TRBV5-1 with TRBJ1-2; possibly TRBD1 for D (5 bases). CDR3 size: 14 residues. V gave up 4 bases and J gave up 6 bases, with 16 bases separating them. CDR1 SGHRS and CDR2 YFSETQ come from the germline V gene. CDR3 in DNA: TGCGCCAGCAGCGTGGTCAAGGGGCGCCATGGCTACACCTTC. Translating it yields CASSVVKGRHGYTF.

The rearrangement links TRBV7-3 to TRBJ2-3; D not resolved. With 1 base removed from V and 4 bases from J, the gap between germline ends came to 3 bases. Per the germline V gene, CDR1 is SGHTA and CDR2 is FQGTGA. The CDR3 is 12 residues long. CDR3 bases: TGTGCCAGCAGCTTAAACCCAGATACGCAGTATTTT. As protein: CASSLNPDTQYF.

V gene TRBV7-6 combines with J gene TRBJ2-1; TRBD2 agrees at 16 bases. Germline V gives CDR1 SGHVS, CDR2 FNYEAQ. V lost 5 bases and J lost 12; bases outside the gene matches: 7. The CDR3 has 15 residues. The CDR3 sequence is CASSGAGLAGGAQFF. The CDR3 DNA sequence: TGTGCCAGCAGCGGGGCGGGACTAGCGGGAGGGGCGCAGTTCTTC. The entire variable domain, with the rest obtained from reference TRBV7-6 and TRBJ2-1, is as follows: GAGVSQSPRYKVTKRGQDVALRCDPISGHVSLYWYRQALGQGPEFLTYFNYEAQQDKSGLPNDRFSAERPEGSISTLTIQRTEQRDSAMYRCASSGAGLAGGAQFFGPGTRLTVL.

The chain couples TRBV5-1 to TRBJ2-5; 7 nucleotides agree with TRBD1. The CDR3 has 14 residues. V was pared by 3 bases and J by 5 bases, with 7 bases of the junction left unmatched. Looked up from germline, CDR1 is SGHRS and CDR2 is YFSETQ. The CDR3, as DNA: TGCGCCAGCAGCTCTACAGGGGCCGGGGAGACCCAGTACTTC. Amino acid sequence: CASSSTGAGETQYF.

This rearrangement joins TRBV2 to TRBJ1-5; D is uncertain. This CDR3 comprises 13 residues. In germline, CDR1 is SNHLY, CDR2 FYNNEI. The germline V and J ends were trimmed by 7 bases and 0 bases, with 7 bases remaining between them. The CDR3 DNA follows: TGTGCCAGCAAAAGAGATAGCAATCAGCCCCAGCATTTT. The encoded protein is CASKRDSNQPQHF.

The chain couples TRBV7-8 to TRBJ1-1; D call uncertain. With 0 bases removed from V and 5 bases from J, the gap between germline ends came to 4 bases. The CDR3 totals 12 residues. The germline CDR1 and CDR2 sequences are SGHVS and FQNEAQ. In nucleotides, the CDR3 is TGTGCCAGCAGCTTAGCCGTTACTGAAGCTTTCTTT. Residues: CASSLAVTEAFF.

This clone showed up just once. CDR3 region: CASSDRGRTYEQYF. The CDR3, as DNA: TGCGCCAGCAGTGATAGGGGGCGGACCTACGAGCAGTACTTC. The V gene is TRBV10-1, the J gene TRBJ2-7; TRBD1 matches at 7 bases. This CDR3 has 14 residues. Germline V gene sequence: CDR1 WNHNN, CDR2 SYGVQD (reference sequence). After removal of 3 bases from V and 2 bases from J, the junction contained 4 bases not matched to a gene.

The chain recombines TRBV9 with TRBJ1-4; 9 nucleotides align to TRBD1. This CDR3 has 14 residues. Trimming took 3 bases from V and 10 from J; bases not matched to a gene: 7. The germline CDR1 and CDR2 sequences are SGDLS and YYNGEE. This CDR3 reads CASSGGQGGRKLFF. The CDR3 nucleotides are TGTGCCAGCAGCGGGGGACAGGGCGGTAGAAAACTGTTTTTT.

This chain connects TRBV30 to TRBJ2-2; D is perhaps TRBD1 or TRBD2 (5 bases each). The V gene's germline CDR1 is GTSNPN and CDR2 SVGIG (reference sequence). CDR3 length: 13 amino acids. Between the trimmed V and J ends, which lost 3 bases and 2 bases, there was a span of 7 bases. The CDR3 reads CAWRGVNTGELFF. CDR3 coding DNA: TGTGCCTGGAGGGGGGTTAACACCGGGGAGCTGTTTTTT.

This chain links TRBV19 with TRBJ1-5; D gene uncertain. Germline V lookup: CDR1 LNHDA, CDR2 SQIVND (reference sequence). Trimming pared 6 bases from V and 4 bases from J, leaving 10 bases between. The CDR3 covers 13 residues. CDR3 loop: CASRAYQNQPQHF. The CDR3 bases are TGTGCCAGTAGGGCTTACCAAAATCAGCCCCAGCATTTT.

The chain links TRBV11-3 to TRBJ2-6; unclear D gene. V lost 1 base and J lost 0, with 10 bases in between. Germline values: CDR1 SGHNT, CDR2 YENEEA. This CDR3 region has 17 residues. The CDR3 here is CASSLVGRASGANVLTF. The DNA for the CDR3 is TGTGCCAGCAGCTTAGTGGGTAGGGCCTCTGGGGCCAACGTCCTGACTTTC.

The CDR3 DNA reads as TGTGCCAGCACAGACCTCATGAGGATCACTGAAGCTTTCTTT. Protein product: CASTDLMRITEAFF. This chain connects TRBV7-9 to TRBJ1-1; D is uncertain. Trimming pared 7 bases from V and 4 bases from J, leaving 16 bases between. Looked up from germline, CDR1 is SEHNR and CDR2 is FQNEAQ (reference sequence). The CDR3 loop spans 14 amino acids.

A remark on this clone: The junction departs from germline at one end; a sequencing error may be responsible. The chain recombines TRBV6-1 with TRBJ1-5; TRBD1 aligns across 8 bases. CDR3 size: 15 residues. Germline values: CDR1 MNHNS, CDR2 SASEGT. Here the CDR3 reads CTSSDQGAVGQPQHF. The CDR3, as DNA: TGTACCAGCAGTGACCAGGGGGCGGTGGGACAGCCCCAGCATTTT.

This clone appeared a single time. V is TRBV10-3 and J is TRBJ2-5; TRBD1 agrees at 10 bases. This CDR3 comprises 14 residues. V lost 5 bases and J lost 3; bases outside the gene matches: 3. Germline V gene lookup returns CDR1 ENHRY and CDR2 SYGVKD. The CDR3 DNA follows: TGTGCCATCAGTAAGGGGACAGGGGAAGAGACCCAGTACTTC. It specifies CAISKGTGEETQYF.

This clone appeared once. The J gene is TRBJ2-3, the V gene TRBV2; 7 bases match TRBD2. The V gene's germline CDR1 is SNHLY and CDR2 FYNNEI. The CDR3 is 18 residues long. J was trimmed by 1 base and V by 6 bases; bases with no gene match: 16. CDR3 in amino acids: CASRLSGLADDRTDTQYF. The CDR3 DNA sequence: TGTGCCAGCAGACTTTCAGGGCTAGCGGACGACCGCACAGATACGCAGTATTTT. Full variable domain (outside the CDR3, taken from reference TRBV2 and TRBJ2-3): EPEVTQTPSHQVTQMGQEVILRCVPISNHLYFYWYRQILGQKVEFLVSFYNNEISEKSEIFDDQFSVERPDGSNFTLKIRSTKLEDSAMYFCASRLSGLADDRTDTQYFGPGTRLTVL.